This T cell receptor (beta chain) was captured in a study of cytomegalovirus exposure and HLA in healthy donors. V was trimmed by 1 base and J by 5 bases, leaving 20 bases between them. The V gene's germline CDR1 is SGHTA and CDR2 FQGNSA. The length of the CDR3 is 17 residues. Using immunoSEQ multiplex PCR, the repertoire was profiled, and TCRdb retains in-frame clones only, with some absent. Of over 150,000 clones in the sample, 86% were seen once. This clone was detected a few times. What it binds is unknown. Study-wide results and limits: In the 130 or so validation repertoires, a later analysis found that first-cohort TCR clusters tended to co-occur.

The sequence derives from a woman aged 18 to 35 in good health and CMV-seronegative. This rearrangement joins TRBV7-2 to TRBJ1-1, with a weak D call TRBD1 (6 bases). Sequencing used PBMCs. This chain's CDR3 is CASSLGAGGAGGTEAFF. The DNA of the CDR3 is TGTGCCAGCAGCTTAGGTGCCGGGGGGGCAGGTGGGACTGAAGCTTTCTTT.